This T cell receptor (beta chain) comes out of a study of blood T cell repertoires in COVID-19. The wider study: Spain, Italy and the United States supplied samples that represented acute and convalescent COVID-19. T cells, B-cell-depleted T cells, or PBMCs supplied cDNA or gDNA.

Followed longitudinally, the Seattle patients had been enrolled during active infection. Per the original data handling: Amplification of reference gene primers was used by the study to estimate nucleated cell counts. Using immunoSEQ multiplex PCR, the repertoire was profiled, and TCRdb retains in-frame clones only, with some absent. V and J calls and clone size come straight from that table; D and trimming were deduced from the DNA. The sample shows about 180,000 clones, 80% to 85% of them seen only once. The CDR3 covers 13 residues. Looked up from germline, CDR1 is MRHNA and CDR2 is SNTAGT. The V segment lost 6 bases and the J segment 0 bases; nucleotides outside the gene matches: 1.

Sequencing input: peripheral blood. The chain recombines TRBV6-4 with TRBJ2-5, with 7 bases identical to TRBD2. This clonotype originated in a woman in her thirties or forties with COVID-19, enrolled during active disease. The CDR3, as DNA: TGTGCCAGCAGCGCGGGGGACCAAGAGACCCAGTACTTC. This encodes CASSAGDQETQYF.